This entry concerns a single T cell receptor (beta chain). This sample was taken from a study of blood T cell repertoires in COVID-19. For the study at large: There were acute and convalescent COVID-19 samples, and they came from the United States, Italy and Spain. Nucleic acid was either cDNA or gDNA, and it came from T cells, B-cell-depleted T cells, or PBMCs.

TCRdb's table, derived via immunoSEQ multiplex PCR, lists solely in-frame clones and lacks some. The sample consists of about 180,000 clones, roughly 82% of them appearing once. Grouping used clinical history reported by participants in a survey and questionnaire. Either two negative PCRs, clearance, or symptom resolution qualified Cohort 3 donors as recovered. The CDR3 has 13 residues. The ends were cut back, 3 bases at V and 5 bases at J, with 12 bases in the middle. Germline CDR1 and CDR2: SGHNT and YYREEE (reference sequence). Sequences were obtained from PBMCs or T cells enriched from blood (not recorded which). The TCR was taken from a woman younger than 45 who had recovered from COVID-19. The chain links TRBV5-4 to TRBJ2-7; D might be TRBD1 (6 bases). The CDR3 spells CASSSRQDNEQYF. The CDR3 coding sequence is TGTGCCAGCAGCTCCCGACAGGACAACGAGCAGTACTTC.